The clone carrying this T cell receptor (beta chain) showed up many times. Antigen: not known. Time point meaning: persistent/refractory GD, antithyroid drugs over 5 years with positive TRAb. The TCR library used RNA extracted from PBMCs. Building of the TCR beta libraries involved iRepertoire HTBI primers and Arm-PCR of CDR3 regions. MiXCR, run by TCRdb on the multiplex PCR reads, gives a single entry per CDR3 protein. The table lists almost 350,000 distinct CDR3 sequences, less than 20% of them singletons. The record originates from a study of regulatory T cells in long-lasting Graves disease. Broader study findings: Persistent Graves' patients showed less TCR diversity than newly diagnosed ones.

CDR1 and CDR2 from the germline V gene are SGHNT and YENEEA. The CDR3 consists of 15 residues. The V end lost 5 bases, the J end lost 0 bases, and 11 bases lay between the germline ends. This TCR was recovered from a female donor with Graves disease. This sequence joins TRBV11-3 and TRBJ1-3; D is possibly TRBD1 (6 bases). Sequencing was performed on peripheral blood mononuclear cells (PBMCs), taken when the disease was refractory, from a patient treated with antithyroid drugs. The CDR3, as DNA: TGTGCCAGCAGCCAGAGGGGGTCCTCTGGAAACACCATATATTTT. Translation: CASSQRGSSGNTIYF.